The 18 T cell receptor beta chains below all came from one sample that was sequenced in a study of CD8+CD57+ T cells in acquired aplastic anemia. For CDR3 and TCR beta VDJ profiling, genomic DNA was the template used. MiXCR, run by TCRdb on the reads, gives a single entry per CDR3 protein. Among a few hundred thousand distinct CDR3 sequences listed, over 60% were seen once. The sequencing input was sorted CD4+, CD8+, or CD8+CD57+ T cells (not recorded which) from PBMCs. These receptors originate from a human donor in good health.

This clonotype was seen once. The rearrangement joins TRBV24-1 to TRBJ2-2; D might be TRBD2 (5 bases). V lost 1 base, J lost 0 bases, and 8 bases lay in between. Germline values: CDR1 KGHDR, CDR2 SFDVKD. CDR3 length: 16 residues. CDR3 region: CATSDFGGANTGELFF. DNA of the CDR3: TGTGCCACCAGTGATTTCGGAGGAGCGAACACCGGGGAGCTGTTTTTT.

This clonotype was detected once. CDR3 residues: CASSLGGRTAYEQYF. CDR3 in DNA: TGTGCCAGCAGCTTAGGGGGGCGTACCGCCTACGAGCAGTACTTC. The J gene is TRBJ2-7, the V gene TRBV7-9; weak D call: TRBD1 (6 bases). This CDR3 is 15 amino acids long. V lost 1 base to trimming and J lost 2 bases, with 12 bases between them. Germline V lookup: CDR1 SEHNR, CDR2 FQNEAQ (reference sequence).

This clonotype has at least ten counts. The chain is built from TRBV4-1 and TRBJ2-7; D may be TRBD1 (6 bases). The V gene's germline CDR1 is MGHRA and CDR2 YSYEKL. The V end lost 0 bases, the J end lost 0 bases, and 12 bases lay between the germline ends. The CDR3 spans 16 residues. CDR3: CASSQDQDRSSYEQYF. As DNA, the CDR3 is TGCGCCAGCAGCCAAGATCAAGACAGGAGCTCCTACGAGCAGTACTTC.

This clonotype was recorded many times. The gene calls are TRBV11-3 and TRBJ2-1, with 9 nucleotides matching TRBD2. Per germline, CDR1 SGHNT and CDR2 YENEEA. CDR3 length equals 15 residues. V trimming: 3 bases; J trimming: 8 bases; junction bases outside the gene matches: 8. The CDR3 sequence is CASSLKPSGNHEQFF. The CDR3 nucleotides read TGTGCCAGCAGCTTGAAGCCTAGCGGGAATCATGAGCAGTTCTTC.

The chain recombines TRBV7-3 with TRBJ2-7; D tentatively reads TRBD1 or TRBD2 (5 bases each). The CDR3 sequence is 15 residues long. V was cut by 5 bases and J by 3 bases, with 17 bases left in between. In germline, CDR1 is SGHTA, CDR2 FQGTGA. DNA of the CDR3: TGTGCCAGCAGCCTTAGCTCCGGGGCTTACTACGAGCAGTACTTC. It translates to CASSLSSGAYYEQYF.

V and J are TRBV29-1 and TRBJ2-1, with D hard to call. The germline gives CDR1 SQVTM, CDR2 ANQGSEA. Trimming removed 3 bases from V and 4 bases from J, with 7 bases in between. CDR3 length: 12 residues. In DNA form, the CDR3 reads TGCAGCGTTGATCGCACATACAATGAGCAGTTCTTC. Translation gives CSVDRTYNEQFF.

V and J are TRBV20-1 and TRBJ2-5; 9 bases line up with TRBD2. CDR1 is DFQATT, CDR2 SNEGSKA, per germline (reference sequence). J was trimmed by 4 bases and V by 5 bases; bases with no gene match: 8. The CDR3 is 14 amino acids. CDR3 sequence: CSAPSAGGGETQYF. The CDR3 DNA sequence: TGCAGTGCTCCCTCGGCGGGAGGGGGAGAGACCCAGTACTTC.

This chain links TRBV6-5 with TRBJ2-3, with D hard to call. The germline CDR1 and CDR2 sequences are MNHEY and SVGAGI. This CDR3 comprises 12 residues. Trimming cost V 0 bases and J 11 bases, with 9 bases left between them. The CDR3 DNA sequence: TGTGCCAGCAGTTACTCTTGGGATGAGCAGTATTTT. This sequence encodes CASSYSWDEQYF.

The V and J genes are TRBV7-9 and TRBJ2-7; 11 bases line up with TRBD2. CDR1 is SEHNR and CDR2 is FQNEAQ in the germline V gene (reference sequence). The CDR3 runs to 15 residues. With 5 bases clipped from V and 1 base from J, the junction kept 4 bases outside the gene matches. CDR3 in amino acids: CASSHGTSGSYEQYF. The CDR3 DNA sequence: TGTGCCAGCAGCCACGGGACTAGCGGATCCTACGAGCAGTACTTC. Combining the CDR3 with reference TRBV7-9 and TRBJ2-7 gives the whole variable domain DTGVSQNPRHKITKRGQNVTFRCDPISEHNRLYWYRQTLGQGPEFLTYFQNEAQLEKSRLLSDRFSAERPKGSFSTLEIQRTEQGDSAMYLCASSHGTSGSYEQYFGPGTRLTVT.

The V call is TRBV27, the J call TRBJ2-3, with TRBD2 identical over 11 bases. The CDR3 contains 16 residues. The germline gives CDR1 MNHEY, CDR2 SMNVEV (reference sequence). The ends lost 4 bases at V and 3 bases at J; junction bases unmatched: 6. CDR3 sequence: CASSSLTSGETDTQYF. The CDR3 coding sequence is TGTGCCAGCAGTTCGTTGACTAGCGGGGAGACAGATACGCAGTATTTT.

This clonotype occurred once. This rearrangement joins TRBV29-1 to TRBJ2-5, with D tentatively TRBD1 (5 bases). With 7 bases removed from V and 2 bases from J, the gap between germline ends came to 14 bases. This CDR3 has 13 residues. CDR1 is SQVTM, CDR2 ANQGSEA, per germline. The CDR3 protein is CSARQLLQETQYF. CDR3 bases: TGCAGCGCCAGACAGTTGCTTCAAGAGACCCAGTACTTC.

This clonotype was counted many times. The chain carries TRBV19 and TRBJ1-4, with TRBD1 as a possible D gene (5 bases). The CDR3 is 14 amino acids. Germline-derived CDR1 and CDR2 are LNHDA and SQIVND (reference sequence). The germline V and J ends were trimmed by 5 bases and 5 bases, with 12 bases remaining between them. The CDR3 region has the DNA TGTGCCAGTAGTGAGACAGTATTGAATGAAAAACTGTTTTTT. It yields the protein CASSETVLNEKLFF.

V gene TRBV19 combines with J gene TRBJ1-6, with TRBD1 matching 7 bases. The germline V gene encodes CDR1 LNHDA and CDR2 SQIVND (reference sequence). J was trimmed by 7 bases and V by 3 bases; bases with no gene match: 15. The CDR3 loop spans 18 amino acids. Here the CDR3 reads CASSMLFGRGAVNSPLHF. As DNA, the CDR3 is TGTGCCAGTAGTATGCTCTTCGGCAGGGGGGCGGTAAATTCACCCCTCCACTTT.

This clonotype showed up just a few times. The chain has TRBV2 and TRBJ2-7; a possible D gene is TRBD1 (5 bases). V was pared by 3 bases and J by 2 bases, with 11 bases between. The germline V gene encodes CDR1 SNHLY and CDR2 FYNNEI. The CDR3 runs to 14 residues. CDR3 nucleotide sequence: TGTGCCAGCAGTGACCCCAGGGCACCCTACGAGCAGTACTTC. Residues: CASSDPRAPYEQYF. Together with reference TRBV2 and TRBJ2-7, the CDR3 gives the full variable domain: EPEVTQTPSHQVTQMGQEVILRCVPISNHLYFYWYRQILGQKVEFLVSFYNNEISEKSEIFDDQFSVERPDGSNFTLKIRSTKLEDSAMYFCASSDPRAPYEQYFGPGTRLTVT.

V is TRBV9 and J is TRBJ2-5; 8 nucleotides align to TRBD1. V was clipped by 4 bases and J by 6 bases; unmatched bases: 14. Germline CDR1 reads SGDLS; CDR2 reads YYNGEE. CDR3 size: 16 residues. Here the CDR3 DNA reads TGTGCCAGCAGCTTAACGGCGGCAGGGGGCAAGAAGACCCAGTACTTC. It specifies CASSLTAAGGKKTQYF.

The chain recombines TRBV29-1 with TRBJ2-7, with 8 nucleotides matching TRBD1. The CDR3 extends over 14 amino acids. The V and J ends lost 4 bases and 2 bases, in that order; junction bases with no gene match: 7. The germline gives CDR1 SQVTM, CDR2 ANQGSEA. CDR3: CSVGPNRGTYEQYF. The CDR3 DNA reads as TGCAGCGTTGGTCCGAACAGGGGGACCTACGAGCAGTACTTC.

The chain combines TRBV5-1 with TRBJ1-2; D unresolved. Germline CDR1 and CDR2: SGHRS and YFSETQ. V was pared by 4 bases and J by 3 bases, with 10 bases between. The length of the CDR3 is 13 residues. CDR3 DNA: TGCGCCAGCAGCGAGAGGGAGTACTATGGCTACACCTTC. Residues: CASSEREYYGYTF.

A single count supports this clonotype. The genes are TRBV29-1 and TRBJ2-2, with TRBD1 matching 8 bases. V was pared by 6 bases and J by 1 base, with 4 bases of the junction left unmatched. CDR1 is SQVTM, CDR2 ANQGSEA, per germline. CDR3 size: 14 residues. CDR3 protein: CSVSGTGNTGELFF. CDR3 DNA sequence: TGCAGCGTATCCGGGACAGGGAACACCGGGGAGCTGTTTTTT.